This T cell receptor beta chain derives from a study of T cells expressing NK-cell markers. Study background: Out of eight donors sequenced, seven tested HCMV-seropositive and the remaining one seronegative.

Germline assignment: CDR1 SEHNR and CDR2 FQNEAQ (reference sequence). CDR3 length equals 15 residues. With the 5' RACE reads reprocessed, TCRdb shows one record per CDR3 protein and no DNA. The repertoire table contains just under 150,000 distinct CDR3 sequences. This sequence originates from a man aged 18-30 years in good health. The J gene is TRBJ2-2, the V gene TRBV7-9; TCRdb selects TRBD2, and the lack of DNA leaves this call unchecked. Sequencing was done on a sample of blood T cells: a sorted CD56 or NKG2C T cell subset, CD4+ or CD8+ T cells, or bulk PBMC T cells (not recorded which). The chain's CDR3 is CASRPGTSVDGELFF.